Presented here are 8 T cell receptor beta chains from one specimen sequenced in a study of response to subunit inactivated influenza vaccine. TCRdb reprocessed the RT-PCR reads via MiXCR and lists one record per CDR3 protein. The data show hundreds of thousands of distinct CDR3 sequences, about 14% seen once. The sequenced sample was PBMCs from blood, obtained around 14 days before vaccination. The source is a man aged 45-60 years who received an inactivated influenza vaccine.

For this clonotype: One end of the junction fails to match germline, which may point to a read error. The V gene is TRBV27, the J gene TRBJ1-5, with 7 bases lining up with TRBD1. Germline V gives CDR1 MNHEY, CDR2 SMNVEV (reference sequence). This CDR3 spans 15 amino acids. CDR3 coding DNA: TGTGCCTGCAGCCCGGGACAGATGAATAATCAGCCCCAGCATTTT. Protein: CACSPGQMNNQPQHF.

The gene calls are TRBV15 and TRBJ2-3, with 14 nucleotides matching TRBD2. Unmatched junction bases numbered 3, after V lost 4 bases and J lost 0 bases. CDR3 size: 17 residues. Germline CDR1 is LNHNV and CDR2 is YYDKDF (reference sequence). The CDR3 region has the DNA TGTGCCACCAGCAAAAGGACTAGCGGGGGGAGCACAGATACGCAGTATTTT. Residues: CATSKRTSGGSTDTQYF.

Concerning this clonotype itself: The germline gene is not matched at one end of the junction; a read error may be the cause. The J gene is TRBJ2-7, the V gene TRBV6-2 or TRBV6-3; D gene unclear. This CDR3 comprises 12 residues. The germline V gene encodes CDR1 MNHEY and CDR2 SVGEGT. The CDR3 protein is CASSDHWAKQYF. Written as DNA, the CDR3 is TGTGCTAGCAGCGATCACTGGGCGAAGCAGTACTTC.

This clonotype showed up just a few times. The chain uses TRBV25-1 and TRBJ2-3, with D possibly called TRBD1 or TRBD2 (5 bases each). V was shortened by 2 bases and J by 4 bases, with 13 bases between the two germline ends. Germline CDR1 reads MGHDK; CDR2 reads SYGVNS. CDR3 length: 15 residues. The CDR3 region is CASSEEGTRADTQYF. The CDR3, as DNA: TGTGCCAGCAGTGAAGAGGGGACGAGGGCAGATACGCAGTATTTT.

The chain has TRBV9 and TRBJ2-2; no reliable D call. This CDR3 is built from 14 residues. Germline-derived CDR1 and CDR2 are SGDLS and YYNGEE. V was shortened by 2 bases and J by 6 bases, with 11 bases between the two germline ends. The CDR3 loop reads CASSVGPPPGELFF. The CDR3 DNA reads as TGTGCCAGCAGCGTTGGACCCCCGCCCGGGGAGCTGTTTTTT.

The sample holds many counts of this clonotype. The chain uses TRBV29-1 and TRBJ1-1; D gene uncertain. CDR1 is SQVTM and CDR2 is ANQGSEA in the germline V gene. The CDR3 covers 11 residues. V dropped 0 bases and J dropped 4 bases, with 3 bases sitting between them. The CDR3 DNA is TGCAGCGTTGAAGATGCCACTGAAGCTTTCTTT. It translates to CSVEDATEAFF.

This clonotype has more than one count but fewer than ten. The CDR3 loop is CASSQDRIPGELFF. CDR3 coding DNA: TGCGCCAGCAGCCAAGATCGGATCCCCGGGGAGCTGTTTTTT. V is TRBV4-3 and J is TRBJ2-2; D is ambiguous. This CDR3 spans 14 amino acids. V lost 0 bases to trimming and J lost 6 bases, with 8 bases between them. Germline values: CDR1 LGHNA, CDR2 YSLEER.

This clonotype turned up a few times. V and J are TRBV12-3 or TRBV12-4 and TRBJ1-2; 9 bases agree with TRBD1. The CDR3 totals 17 residues. The trim removed 5 bases at V and 4 bases at J, leaving 14 bases unmatched. The CDR3 DNA sequence: TGTGCCAGCAGTCTAACAGGGGGCGGAGGCCTGTTCTATGGCTACACCTTC. Encoded protein: CASSLTGGGGLFYGYTF.